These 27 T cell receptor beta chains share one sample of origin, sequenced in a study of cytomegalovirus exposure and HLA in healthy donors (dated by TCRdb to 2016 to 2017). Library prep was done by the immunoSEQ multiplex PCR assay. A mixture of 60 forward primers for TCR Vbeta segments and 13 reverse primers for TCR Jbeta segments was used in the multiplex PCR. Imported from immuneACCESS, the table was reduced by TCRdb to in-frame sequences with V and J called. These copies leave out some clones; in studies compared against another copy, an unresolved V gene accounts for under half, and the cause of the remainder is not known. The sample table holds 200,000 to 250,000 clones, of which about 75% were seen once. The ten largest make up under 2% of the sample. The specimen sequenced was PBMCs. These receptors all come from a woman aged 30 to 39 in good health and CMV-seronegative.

CDR3 sequence: CAWSGGALTPYEQYF. In nucleotides, the CDR3 is TGTGCCTGGAGTGGTGGGGCTCTAACCCCCTACGAGCAGTACTTC. The chain links TRBV30 to TRBJ2-7; possible D gene TRBD1, 5 bases. V gave up 1 base and J gave up 2 bases, with 15 bases separating them. The CDR3 totals 15 residues. Germline V gene lookup returns CDR1 GTSNPN and CDR2 SVGIG (reference sequence).

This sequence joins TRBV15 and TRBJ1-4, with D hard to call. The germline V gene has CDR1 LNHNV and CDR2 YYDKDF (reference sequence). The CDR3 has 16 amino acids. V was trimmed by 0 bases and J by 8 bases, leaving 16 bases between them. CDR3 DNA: TGTGCCACCAGCAGAGACCCGGGGAGGGAAGGCGAAAAACTGTTTTTT. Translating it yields CATSRDPGREGEKLFF.

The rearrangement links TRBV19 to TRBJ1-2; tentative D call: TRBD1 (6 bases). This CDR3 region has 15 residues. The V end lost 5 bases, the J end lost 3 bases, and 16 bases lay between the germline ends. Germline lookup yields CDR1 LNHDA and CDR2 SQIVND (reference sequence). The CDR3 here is CASSPIAGDDYGYTF. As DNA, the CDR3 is TGTGCCAGTAGTCCCATAGCAGGGGATGACTATGGCTACACCTTC.

The CDR3 region is CASSKTGTGFREQYF. DNA of the CDR3: TGCGCCAGCAGCAAGACCGGGACTGGCTTCCGCGAGCAGTACTTC. V gene TRBV5-1 combines with J gene TRBJ2-7; perhaps TRBD2 as D (6 bases). The CDR3 is 15 residues long. V lost 4 bases and J 6 bases, leaving 20 bases between the germline ends. CDR1 is SGHRS, CDR2 YFSETQ, per germline.

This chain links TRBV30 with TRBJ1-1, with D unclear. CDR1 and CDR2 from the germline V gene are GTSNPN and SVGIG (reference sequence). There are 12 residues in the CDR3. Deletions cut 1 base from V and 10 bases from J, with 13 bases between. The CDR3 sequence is CAWSAHEVRAFF. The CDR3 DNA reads TGTGCCTGGAGTGCCCACGAGGTGAGAGCTTTCTTT.

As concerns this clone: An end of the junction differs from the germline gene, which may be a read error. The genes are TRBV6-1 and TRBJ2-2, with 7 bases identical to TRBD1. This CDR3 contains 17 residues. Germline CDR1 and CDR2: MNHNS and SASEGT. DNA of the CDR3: TGTGTCAGCAGTGGCCTAACAGGGGACCAGGGGACCGGGGAGCTGTTTTTT. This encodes CVSSGLTGDQGTGELFF.

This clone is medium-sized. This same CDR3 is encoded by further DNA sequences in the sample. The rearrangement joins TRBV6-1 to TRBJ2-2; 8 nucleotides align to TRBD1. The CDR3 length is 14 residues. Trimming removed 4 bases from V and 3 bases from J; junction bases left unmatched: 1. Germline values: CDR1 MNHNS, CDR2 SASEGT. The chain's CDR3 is CASSATGDTGELFF. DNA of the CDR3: TGTGCCAGCAGTGCGACAGGGGACACCGGGGAGCTGTTTTTT.

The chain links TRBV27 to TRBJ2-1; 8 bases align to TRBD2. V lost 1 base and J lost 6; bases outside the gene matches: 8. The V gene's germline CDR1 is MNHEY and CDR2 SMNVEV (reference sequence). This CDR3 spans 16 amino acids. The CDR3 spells CASSLFRSGGTNEQFF. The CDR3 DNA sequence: TGTGCCAGCAGTTTATTTCGGAGCGGGGGAACCAATGAGCAGTTCTTC.

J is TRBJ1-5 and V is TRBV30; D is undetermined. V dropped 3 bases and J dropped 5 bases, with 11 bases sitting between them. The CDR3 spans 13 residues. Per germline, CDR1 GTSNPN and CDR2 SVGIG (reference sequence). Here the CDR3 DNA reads TGTGCCTGGAGCCAACTTTCCGATCAGCCCCAGCATTTT. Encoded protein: CAWSQLSDQPQHF. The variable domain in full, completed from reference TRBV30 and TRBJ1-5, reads SQTIHQWPATLVQPVGSPLSLECTVEGTSNPNLYWYRQAAGRGLQLLFYSVGIGQISSEVPQNLSASRPQDRQFILSSKKLLLSDSGFYLCAWSQLSDQPQHFGDGTRLSIL.

The CDR3 DNA reads TGTGCCAGCAGCCATTCAATAGCGGGGGGACGCAACCAAGAGACCCAGTACTTC. Protein sequence: CASSHSIAGGRNQETQYF. The V call is TRBV14, the J call TRBJ2-5; TRBD2 matches 10 bases. After removal of 3 bases from V and 0 bases from J, the junction contained 10 bases not matched to a gene. Germline assignment: CDR1 SGHDN and CDR2 FVKESK. This CDR3 has 18 residues.

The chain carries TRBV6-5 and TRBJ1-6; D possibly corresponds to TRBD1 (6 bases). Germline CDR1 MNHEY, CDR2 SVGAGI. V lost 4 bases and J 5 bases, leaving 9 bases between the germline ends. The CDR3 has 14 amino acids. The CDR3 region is CASSSWTDNSPLHF. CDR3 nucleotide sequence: TGTGCCAGCAGTTCCTGGACAGATAATTCACCCCTCCACTTT.

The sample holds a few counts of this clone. Here the CDR3 DNA reads TGCAGCGTTGCCCCCGACACTGAAGCTTTCTTT. This encodes CSVAPDTEAFF. The V and J genes are TRBV29-1 and TRBJ1-1; unclear D gene. The CDR3 is 11 residues long. Trimming removed 4 bases from V and 3 bases from J, with 6 bases in between. Per the germline V gene, CDR1 is SQVTM and CDR2 is ANQGSEA. The variable domain in full, with the rest retrieved from reference TRBV29-1 and TRBJ1-1, is SAVISQKPSRDICQRGTSLTIQCQVDSQVTMMFWYRQQPGQSLTLIATANQGSEATYESGFVIDKFPISRPNLTFSTLTVSNMSPEDSSIYLCSVAPDTEAFFGQGTRLTVV.

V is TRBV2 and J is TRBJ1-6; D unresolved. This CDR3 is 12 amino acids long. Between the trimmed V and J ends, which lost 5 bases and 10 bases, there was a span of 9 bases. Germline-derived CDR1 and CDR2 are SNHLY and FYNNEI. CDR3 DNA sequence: TGTGCCAGCAGTCCTGACGGGTCACCCCTCCACTTT. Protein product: CASSPDGSPLHF.

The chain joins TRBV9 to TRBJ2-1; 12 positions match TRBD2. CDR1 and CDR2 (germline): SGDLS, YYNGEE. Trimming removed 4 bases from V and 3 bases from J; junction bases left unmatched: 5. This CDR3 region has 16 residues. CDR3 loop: CASSPQLAGGYNEQFF. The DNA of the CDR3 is TGTGCCAGCAGCCCCCAACTAGCGGGGGGCTACAATGAGCAGTTCTTC.

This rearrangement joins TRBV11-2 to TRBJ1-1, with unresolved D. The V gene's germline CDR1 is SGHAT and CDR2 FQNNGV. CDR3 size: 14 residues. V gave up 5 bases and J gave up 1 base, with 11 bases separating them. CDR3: CASSVRAPNTEAFF. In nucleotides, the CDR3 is TGTGCCAGCAGCGTAAGAGCACCGAACACTGAAGCTTTCTTT.

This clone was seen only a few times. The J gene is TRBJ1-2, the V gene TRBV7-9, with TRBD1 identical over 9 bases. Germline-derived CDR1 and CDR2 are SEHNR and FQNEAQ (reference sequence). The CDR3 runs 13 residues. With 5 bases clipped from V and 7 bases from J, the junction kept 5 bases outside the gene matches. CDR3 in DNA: TGTGCCAGCAGCCAGGGGACAGGGATTGGCTACACCTTC. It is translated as CASSQGTGIGYTF.

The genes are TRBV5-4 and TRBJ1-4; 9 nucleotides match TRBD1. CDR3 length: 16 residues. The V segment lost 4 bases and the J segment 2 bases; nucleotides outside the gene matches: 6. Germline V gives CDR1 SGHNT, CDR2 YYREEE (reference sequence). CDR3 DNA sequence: TGTGCCAGCAGCGTGAATACAGGGGGCACTAATGAAAAACTGTTTTTT. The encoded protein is CASSVNTGGTNEKLFF.

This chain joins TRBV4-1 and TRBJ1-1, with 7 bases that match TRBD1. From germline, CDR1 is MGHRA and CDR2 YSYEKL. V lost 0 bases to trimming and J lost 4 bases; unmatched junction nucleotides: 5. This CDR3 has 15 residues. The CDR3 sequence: CASSQEPQGGTEAFF. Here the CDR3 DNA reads TGCGCCAGCAGCCAAGAACCCCAGGGGGGCACTGAAGCTTTCTTT.

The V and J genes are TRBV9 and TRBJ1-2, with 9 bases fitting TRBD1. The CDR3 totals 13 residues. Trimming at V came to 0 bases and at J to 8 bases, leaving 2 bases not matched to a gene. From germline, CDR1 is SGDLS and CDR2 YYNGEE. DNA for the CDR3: TGTGCCAGCAGCGTAGGGACAGGGGACGGCTACACCTTC. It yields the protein CASSVGTGDGYTF.

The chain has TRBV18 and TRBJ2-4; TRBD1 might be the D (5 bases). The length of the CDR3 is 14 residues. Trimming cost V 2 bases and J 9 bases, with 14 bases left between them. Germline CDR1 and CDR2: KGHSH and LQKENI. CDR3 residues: CASSPFKEGAIQYF. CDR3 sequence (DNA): TGTGCCAGCTCACCATTTAAGGAAGGGGCCATTCAGTACTTC. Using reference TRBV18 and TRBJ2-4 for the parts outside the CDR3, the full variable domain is NAGVMQNPRHLVRRRGQEARLRCSPMKGHSHVYWYRQLPEEGLKFMVYLQKENIIDESGMPKERFSAEFPKEGPSILRIQQVVRGDSAAYFCASSPFKEGAIQYFGAGTRLSVL.

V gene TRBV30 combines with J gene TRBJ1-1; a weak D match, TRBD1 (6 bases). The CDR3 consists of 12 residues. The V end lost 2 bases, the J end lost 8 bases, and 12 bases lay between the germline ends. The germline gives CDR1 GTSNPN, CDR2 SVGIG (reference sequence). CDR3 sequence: CAWSSGENEAFF. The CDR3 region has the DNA TGTGCCTGGAGTTCAGGGGAGAACGAAGCTTTCTTT.

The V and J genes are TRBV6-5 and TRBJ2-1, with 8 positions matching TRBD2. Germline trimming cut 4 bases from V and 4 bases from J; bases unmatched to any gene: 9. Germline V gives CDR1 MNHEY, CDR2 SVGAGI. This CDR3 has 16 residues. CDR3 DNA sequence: TGTGCCAGCAGTTCAGTATCGGGAGGGCTTTACAATGAGCAGTTCTTC. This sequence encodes CASSSVSGGLYNEQFF.

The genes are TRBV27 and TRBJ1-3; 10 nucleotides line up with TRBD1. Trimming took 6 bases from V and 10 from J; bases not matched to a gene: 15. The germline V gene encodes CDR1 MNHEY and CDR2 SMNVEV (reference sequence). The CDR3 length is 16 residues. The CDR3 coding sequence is TGTGCCAGCAGCTGCCAGGACAGGGGGTTTTTCATTACCATATATTTT. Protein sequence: CASSCQDRGFFITIYF.

Here the CDR3 DNA reads TGTGCCAGCAGCATAAATCCCAGCCTGACTAGCGGGGTGAACACCGGGGAGCTGTTTTTT. Amino acid sequence: CASSINPSLTSGVNTGELFF. This chain joins TRBV27 and TRBJ2-2; 11 bases line up with TRBD2. CDR3 size: 20 residues. Trimming cost V 6 bases and J 1 base; bases outside gene matches: 16. The germline V gene has CDR1 MNHEY and CDR2 SMNVEV (reference sequence).

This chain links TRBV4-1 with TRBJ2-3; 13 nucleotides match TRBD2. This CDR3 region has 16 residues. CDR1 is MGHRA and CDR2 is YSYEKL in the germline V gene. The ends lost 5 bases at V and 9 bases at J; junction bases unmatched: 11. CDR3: CASSSRLAGGFLTQYF. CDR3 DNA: TGCGCCAGCAGCTCTAGACTAGCGGGAGGATTTCTGACGCAGTATTTT.

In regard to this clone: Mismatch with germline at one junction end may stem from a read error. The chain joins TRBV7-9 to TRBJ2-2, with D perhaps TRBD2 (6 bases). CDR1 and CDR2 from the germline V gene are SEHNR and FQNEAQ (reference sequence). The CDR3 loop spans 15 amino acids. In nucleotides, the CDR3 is TGTTCCAGCAGCTCGGGACTGGGGAACACCGGGGAGCTGTTTTTT. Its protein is CSSSSGLGNTGELFF.

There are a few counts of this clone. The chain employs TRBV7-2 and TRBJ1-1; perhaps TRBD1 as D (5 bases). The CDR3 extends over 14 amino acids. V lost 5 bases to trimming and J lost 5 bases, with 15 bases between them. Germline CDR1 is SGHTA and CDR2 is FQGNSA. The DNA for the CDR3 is TGTGCCAGCAGCCTCAAGGGGATCGTTACTGAAGCTTTCTTT. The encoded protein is CASSLKGIVTEAFF. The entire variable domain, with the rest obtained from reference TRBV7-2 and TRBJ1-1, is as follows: GAGVSQSPSNKVTEKGKDVELRCDPISGHTALYWYRQSLGQGLEFLIYFQGNSAPDKSGLPSDRFSAERTGGSVSTLTIQRTQQEDSAVYLCASSLKGIVTEAFFGQGTRLTVV.